One T cell receptor (beta chain) is described in this entry. The CDR3 length is 15 residues. Germline lookup yields CDR1 SGHRS and CDR2 YFSETQ. The V end lost 4 bases, the J end lost 3 bases, and 13 bases lay between the germline ends. The data derive from a study of cytomegalovirus exposure and HLA in healthy donors. The PCR made use of 60 Vbeta and 13 Jbeta primers. Generated by immunoSEQ multiplex PCR, the TCRdb table keeps only in-frame clones and is missing some. The repertoire holds 110,000 or so clones, with approximately 67% as singletons. The chain couples TRBV5-1 to TRBJ2-2; D unclear. The sequencing sample was made of PBMCs. The sequence was collected from a man younger than 35 in good health and CMV-seropositive. CDR3 sequence reads: CASSADTSYTGELFF. The CDR3 nucleotides are TGCGCCAGCAGCGCCGACACATCATACACCGGGGAGCTGTTTTTT. The complete variable domain, with remaining parts taken from reference TRBV5-1 and TRBJ2-2, reads KAGVTQTPRYLIKTRGQQVTLSCSPISGHRSVSWYQQTPGQGLQFLFEYFSETQRNKGNFPGRFSGRQFSNSRSEMNVSTLELGDSALYLCASSADTSYTGELFFGEGSRLTVL.